This TCR beta chain was retrieved from a study of T-cell memory formation after mild COVID-19. Study results and caveats: There was a balanced CD4/CD8 profile in clones contracting day 15 to 85, and later expanders leaned CD4+. Memory from before infection featured some responding clones, which suggests cross-reactive memory joined.

Germline-derived CDR1 and CDR2 are LGHNA and YSLEER. The CDR3 contains 14 residues. Losses at the gene ends were 0 bases for V and 4 bases for J; bases not matched to a gene: 2. TCRdb reanalysed the 5' RACE reads using MiXCR and keeps one entry per CDR3 protein. The sample carries 100,000 to 130,000 distinct CDR3 sequences, around 14% recorded once. This clonotype was seen a handful of times. The antigen is undetermined. The chain links TRBV4-3 to TRBJ1-1; 7 positions agree with TRBD1. The sample taken for sequencing was PBMCs or a T cell subset sorted from them (not recorded which). This sequence originates from a young man who had mild COVID-19 (a few samples of this study predate the infection). Cell type and time point are not known. In nucleotides, the CDR3 is TGCGCCAGCAGCCAAGAGAGACAGGGCACTGAAGCTTTCTTT. This translates into CASSQERQGTEAFF.